These 7 T cell receptor beta chains came from one sample sequenced in a study of cytomegalovirus exposure and HLA in healthy donors. A multiplex PCR was run with 60 Vbeta primers and 13 Jbeta primers. Here immunoSEQ multiplex PCR was the method, and the copy in TCRdb shows in-frame clones only, minus some. The sample lists around 130,000 clones, roughly 84% occurring once. The specimen sequenced was PBMCs. These receptors were obtained from a man aged 45-60 years in good health and CMV-seronegative.

The chain joins TRBV10-3 to TRBJ2-7; TRBD1 aligns across 9 bases. The CDR3 is 14 amino acids. The J segment lost 5 bases and the V segment lost 5 bases, leaving 7 bases of the junction unmatched. Germline CDR1 and CDR2: ENHRY and SYGVKD. Written as DNA, the CDR3 is TGTGCCATCAGTAGCGGACAGGGGACCCACGAGCAGTACTTC. It is translated as CAISSGQGTHEQYF.

The chain carries TRBV9 and TRBJ2-5; tentative D call: TRBD2 (5 bases). Germline V gene sequence: CDR1 SGDLS, CDR2 YYNGEE. V lost 0 bases to trimming and J lost 5 bases, with 14 bases between them. The CDR3 totals 15 residues. CDR3 region: CASSVAQVPGETQYF. The CDR3 nucleotides read TGTGCCAGCAGCGTAGCTCAAGTTCCGGGGGAGACCCAGTACTTC. Filled out from reference TRBV9 and TRBJ2-5, the complete variable domain reads DSGVTQTPKHLITATGQRVTLRCSPRSGDLSVYWYQQSLDQGLQFLIQYYNGEERAKGNILERFSAQQFPDLHSELNLSSLELGDSALYFCASSVAQVPGETQYFGPGTRLLVL.

The rearrangement uses TRBV12-1 and TRBJ2-1; the DNA was not used to check the table's D call, TRBD2. TRBV12-1 is flagged as a pseudogene. This CDR3 has 14 residues. The CDR3 DNA follows: TGTGCCAGCTGGGGACTAGCGGAGGTCAATGAGCAGTTCTTC. It yields the protein CASWGLAEVNEQFF.

This clone was detected once. V gene TRBV27 combines with J gene TRBJ2-7, with D perhaps matching TRBD2 (6 bases). V lost 10 bases, J lost 6 bases, and 40 bases lay in between. This CDR3 has 20 residues. Per germline, CDR1 MNHEY and CDR2 SMNVEV (reference sequence). Written as DNA, the CDR3 is TGTGCCACTCGGATTAGGTCGAGGACGGAGGATGGGGGAGGATCGGGCGAGCAGTACTTC. It codes for CATRIRSRTEDGGGSGEQYF.

V gene TRBV30 combines with J gene TRBJ1-2; 8 positions match TRBD1. CDR3 size: 12 residues. With 5 bases clipped from V and 7 bases from J, the junction kept 6 bases outside the gene matches. The germline gives CDR1 GTSNPN, CDR2 SVGIG (reference sequence). The CDR3 bases are TGTGCCTGGGGACAGGGTCCCAGTGGCTACACCTTC. Protein product: CAWGQGPSGYTF. The variable domain in full, completed from reference TRBV30 and TRBJ1-2, reads SQTIHQWPATLVQPVGSPLSLECTVEGTSNPNLYWYRQAAGRGLQLLFYSVGIGQISSEVPQNLSASRPQDRQFILSSKKLLLSDSGFYLCAWGQGPSGYTFGSGTRLTVV.

Regarding this clone: The junction differs from germline at one of its ends, possibly a read error. V usage is TRBV4-2 and J usage is TRBJ2-4, with D tentatively TRBD1 (5 bases). Germline V gene sequence: CDR1 LGHNA, CDR2 YNFKEQ. CDR3 length: 15 residues. The CDR3 DNA follows: TGTGCCAGCAGCCAAGATGGGGCTAGTAAGGGGCAATTTATCTTC. Amino acids: CASSQDGASKGQFIF.

The chain couples TRBV5-1 to TRBJ1-2; the D is unclear. Germline CDR1 reads SGHRS; CDR2 reads YFSETQ. This CDR3 region has 14 residues. Trimming left V 0 bases short and J 3 bases short, with 9 bases between. The CDR3 DNA follows: TGCGCCAGCAGCTTGGATACACCCTACTATGGCTACACCTTC. Its translation is CASSLDTPYYGYTF.